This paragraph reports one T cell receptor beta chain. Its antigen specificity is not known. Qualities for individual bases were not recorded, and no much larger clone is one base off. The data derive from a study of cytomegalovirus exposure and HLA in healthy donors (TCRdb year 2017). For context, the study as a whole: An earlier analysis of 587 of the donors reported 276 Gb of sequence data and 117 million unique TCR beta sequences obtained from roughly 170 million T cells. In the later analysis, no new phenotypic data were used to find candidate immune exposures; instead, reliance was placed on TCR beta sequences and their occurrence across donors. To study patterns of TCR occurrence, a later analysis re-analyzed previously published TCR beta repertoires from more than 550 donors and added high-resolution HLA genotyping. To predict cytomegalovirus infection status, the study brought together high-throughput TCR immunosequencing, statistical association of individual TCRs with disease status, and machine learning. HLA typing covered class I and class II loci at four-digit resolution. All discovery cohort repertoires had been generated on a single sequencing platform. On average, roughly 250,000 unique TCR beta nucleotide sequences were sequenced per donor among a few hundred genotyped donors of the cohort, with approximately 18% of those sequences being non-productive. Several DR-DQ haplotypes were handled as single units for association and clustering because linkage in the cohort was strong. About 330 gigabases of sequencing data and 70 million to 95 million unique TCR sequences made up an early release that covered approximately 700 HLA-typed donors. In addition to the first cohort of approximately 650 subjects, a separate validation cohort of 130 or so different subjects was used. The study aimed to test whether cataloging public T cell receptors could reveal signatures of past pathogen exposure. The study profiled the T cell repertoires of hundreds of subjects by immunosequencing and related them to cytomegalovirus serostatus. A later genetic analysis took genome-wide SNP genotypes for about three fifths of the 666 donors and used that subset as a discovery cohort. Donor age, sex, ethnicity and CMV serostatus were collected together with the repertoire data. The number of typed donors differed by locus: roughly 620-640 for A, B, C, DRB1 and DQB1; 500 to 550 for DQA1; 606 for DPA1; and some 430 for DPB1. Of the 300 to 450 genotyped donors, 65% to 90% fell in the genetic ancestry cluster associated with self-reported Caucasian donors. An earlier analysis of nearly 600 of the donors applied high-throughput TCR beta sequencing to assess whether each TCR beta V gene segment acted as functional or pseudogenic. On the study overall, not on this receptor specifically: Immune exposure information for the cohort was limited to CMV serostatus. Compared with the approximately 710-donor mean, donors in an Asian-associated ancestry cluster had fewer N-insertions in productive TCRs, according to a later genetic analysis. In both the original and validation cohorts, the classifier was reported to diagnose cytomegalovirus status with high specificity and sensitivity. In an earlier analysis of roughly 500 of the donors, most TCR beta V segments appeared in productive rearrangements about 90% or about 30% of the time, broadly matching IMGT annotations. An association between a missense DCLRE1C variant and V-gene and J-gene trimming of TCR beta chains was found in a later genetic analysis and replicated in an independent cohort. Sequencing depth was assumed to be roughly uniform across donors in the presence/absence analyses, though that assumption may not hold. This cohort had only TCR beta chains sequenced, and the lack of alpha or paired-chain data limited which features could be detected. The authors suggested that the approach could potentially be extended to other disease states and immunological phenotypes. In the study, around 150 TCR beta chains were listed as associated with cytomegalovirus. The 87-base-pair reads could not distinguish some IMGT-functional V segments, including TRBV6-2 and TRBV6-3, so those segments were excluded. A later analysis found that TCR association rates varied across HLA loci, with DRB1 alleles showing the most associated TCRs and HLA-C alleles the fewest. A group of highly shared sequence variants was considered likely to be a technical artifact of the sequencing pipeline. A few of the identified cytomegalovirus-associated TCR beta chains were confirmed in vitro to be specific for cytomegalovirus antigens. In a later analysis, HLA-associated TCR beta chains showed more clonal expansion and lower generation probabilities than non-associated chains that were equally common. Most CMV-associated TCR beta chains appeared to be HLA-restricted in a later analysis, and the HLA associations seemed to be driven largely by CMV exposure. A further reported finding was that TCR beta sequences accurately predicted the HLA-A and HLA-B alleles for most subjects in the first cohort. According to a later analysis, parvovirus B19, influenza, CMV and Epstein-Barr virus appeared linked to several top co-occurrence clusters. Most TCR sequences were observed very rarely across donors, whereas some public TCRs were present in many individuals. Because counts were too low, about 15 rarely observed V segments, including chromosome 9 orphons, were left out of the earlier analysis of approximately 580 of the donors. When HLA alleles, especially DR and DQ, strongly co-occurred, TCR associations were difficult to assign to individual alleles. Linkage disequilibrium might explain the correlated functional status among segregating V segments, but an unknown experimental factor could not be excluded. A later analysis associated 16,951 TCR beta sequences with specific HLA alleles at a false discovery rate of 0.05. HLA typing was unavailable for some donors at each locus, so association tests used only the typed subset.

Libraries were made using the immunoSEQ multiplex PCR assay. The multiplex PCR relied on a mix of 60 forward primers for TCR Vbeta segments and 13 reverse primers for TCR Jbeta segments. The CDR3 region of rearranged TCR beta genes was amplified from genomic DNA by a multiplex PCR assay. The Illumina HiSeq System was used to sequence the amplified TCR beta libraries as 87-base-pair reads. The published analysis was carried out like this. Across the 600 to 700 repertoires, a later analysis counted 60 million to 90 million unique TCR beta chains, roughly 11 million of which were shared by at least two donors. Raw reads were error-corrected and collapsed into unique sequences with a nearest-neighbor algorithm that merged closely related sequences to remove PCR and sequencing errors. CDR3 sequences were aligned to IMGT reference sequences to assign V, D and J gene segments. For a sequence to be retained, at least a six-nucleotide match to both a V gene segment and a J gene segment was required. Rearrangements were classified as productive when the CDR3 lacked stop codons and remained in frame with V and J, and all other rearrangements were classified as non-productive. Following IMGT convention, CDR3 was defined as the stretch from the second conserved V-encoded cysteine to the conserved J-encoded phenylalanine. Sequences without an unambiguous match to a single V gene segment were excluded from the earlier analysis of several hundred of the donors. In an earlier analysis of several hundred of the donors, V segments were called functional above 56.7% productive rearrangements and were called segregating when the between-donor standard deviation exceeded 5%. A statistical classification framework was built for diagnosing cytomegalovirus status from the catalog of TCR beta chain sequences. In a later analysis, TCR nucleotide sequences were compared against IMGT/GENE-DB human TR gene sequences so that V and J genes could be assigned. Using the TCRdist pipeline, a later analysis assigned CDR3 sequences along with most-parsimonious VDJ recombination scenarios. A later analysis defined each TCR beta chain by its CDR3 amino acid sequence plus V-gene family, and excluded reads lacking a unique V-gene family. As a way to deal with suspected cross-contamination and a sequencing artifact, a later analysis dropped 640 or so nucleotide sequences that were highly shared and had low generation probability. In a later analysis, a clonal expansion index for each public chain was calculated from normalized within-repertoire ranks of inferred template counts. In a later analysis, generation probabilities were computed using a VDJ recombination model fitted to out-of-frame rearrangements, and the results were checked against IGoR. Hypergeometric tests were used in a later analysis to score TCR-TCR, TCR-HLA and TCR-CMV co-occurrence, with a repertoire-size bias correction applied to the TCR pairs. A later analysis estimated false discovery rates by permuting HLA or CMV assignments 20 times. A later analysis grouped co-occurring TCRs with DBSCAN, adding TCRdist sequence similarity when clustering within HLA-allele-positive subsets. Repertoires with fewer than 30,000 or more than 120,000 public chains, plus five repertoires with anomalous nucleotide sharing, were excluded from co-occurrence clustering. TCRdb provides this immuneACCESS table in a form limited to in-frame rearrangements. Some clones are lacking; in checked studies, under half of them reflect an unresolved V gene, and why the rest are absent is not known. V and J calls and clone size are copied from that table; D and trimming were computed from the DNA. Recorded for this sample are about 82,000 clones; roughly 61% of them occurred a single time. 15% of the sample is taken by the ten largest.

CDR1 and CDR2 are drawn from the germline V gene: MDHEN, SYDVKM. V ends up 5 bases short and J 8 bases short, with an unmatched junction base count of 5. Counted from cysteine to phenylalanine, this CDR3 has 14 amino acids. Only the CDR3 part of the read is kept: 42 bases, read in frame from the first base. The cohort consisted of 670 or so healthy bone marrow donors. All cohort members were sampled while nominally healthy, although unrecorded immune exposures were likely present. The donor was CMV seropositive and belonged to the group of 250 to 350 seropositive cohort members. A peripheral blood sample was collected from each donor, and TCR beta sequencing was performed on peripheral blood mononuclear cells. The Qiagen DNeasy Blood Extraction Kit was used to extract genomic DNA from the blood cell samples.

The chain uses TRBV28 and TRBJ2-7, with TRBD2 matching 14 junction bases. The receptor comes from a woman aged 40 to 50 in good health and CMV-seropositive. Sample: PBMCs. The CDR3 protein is CASSGGTSGSKQYF. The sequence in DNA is TGTGCCAGCAGTGGTGGGACTAGCGGGAGCAAGCAGTACTTC.